This T cell receptor (beta chain) was obtained from a study of shared clonotypes between healthy human individuals. Only in-frame clones appear in the TCRdb table, and some are missing; sequencing was by immunoSEQ multiplex PCR. The sample carries some 2.3 million clones, approximately 95% recorded once. For this clone: The antigen is unknown. The sample contains more than one DNA sequence encoding this CDR3.

Study conclusions and caveats: Sampling used blood alone; tissue repertoires probably differ.

This CDR3 has 13 residues. Deletions cut 3 bases from V and 7 bases from J, with 10 bases between. Germline V gene data show CDR1 as MRHNA and CDR2 as SNTAGT. The chain combines TRBV6-4 with TRBJ1-5; D not resolved. The specimen was naive CD4+ T cells from PBMCs. Noted subset: CD45RA+ positively selected. The clonotype originates from a man aged 18 to 35 in good health. Some clones in this sample may be carry-over from other donors' samples. This CDR3 is CASSESEDQPQHF. Written as DNA, the CDR3 is TGTGCCAGCAGTGAAAGTGAGGACCAGCCCCAGCATTTT.